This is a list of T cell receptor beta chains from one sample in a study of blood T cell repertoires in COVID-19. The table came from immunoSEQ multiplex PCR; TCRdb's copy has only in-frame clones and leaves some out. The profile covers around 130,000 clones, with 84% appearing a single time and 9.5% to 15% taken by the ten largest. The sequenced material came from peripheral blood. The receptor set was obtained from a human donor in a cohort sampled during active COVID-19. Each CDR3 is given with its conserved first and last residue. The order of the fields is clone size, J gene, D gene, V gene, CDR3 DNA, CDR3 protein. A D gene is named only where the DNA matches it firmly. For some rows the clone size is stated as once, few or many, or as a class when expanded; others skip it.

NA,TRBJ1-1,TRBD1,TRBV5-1,TGCGCCAGCAGCTGGACAGGGGGCCTTGAAGCTTTCTTT,CASSWTGGLEAFF
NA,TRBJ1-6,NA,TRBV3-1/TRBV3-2,TGTGCCAGCAGCCACCGGGAAACTAATTCACCCCTCCACTTT,CASSHRETNSPLHF
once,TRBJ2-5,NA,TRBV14,TGTGCCAGCAGCTCAGCGCAAGAGACCCAGTACTTC,CASSSAQETQYF
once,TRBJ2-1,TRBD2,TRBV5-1,TGCGCCAGCAGCTTAGATTCCCGGGGGGGGGCCGGTGAGCAGTTCTTC,CASSLDSRGGAGEQFF
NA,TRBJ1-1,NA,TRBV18,TGTGCCAGCTCGCACCGGACAGAAATGAACACTGAAGCTTTCTTT,CASSHRTEMNTEAFF
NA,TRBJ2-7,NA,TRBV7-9,TGTGCCAGCAGCCTATATACGGGGTACGAGCAGTACTTC,CASSLYTGYEQYF
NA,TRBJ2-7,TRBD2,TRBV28,TGTGCCAGCAATCCTCCGGGACTAGCGGTTCCCTACGAGCAGTACTTC,CASNPPGLAVPYEQYF
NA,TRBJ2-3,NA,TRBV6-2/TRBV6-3,TGTGCCAGCAGTTCGGACTGGATAGATACGCAGTATTTT,CASSSDWIDTQYF
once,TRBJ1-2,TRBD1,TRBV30,TGTGCCTGGACCCTAGGACAGGGCTTTAACTATGGCTACACCTTC,CAWTLGQGFNYGYTF
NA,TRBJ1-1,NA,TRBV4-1,TGCGCCAGCAGCCAAGTGGTTCAGGGGAATACTGAAGCTTTCTTT,CASSQVVQGNTEAFF
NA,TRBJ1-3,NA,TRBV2,TGTGCCAGCAGTGTGGCAGGCAACACCATATATTTT,CASSVAGNTIYF
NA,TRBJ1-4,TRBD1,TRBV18,TGTGCCAGCTCACCCGACAGGGCCGCTAATGAAAAACTGTTTTTT,CASSPDRAANEKLFF
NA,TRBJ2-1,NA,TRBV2,TGTGCCAGCAGTGAATTGCCGGGAGCCTACAATGAGCAGTTCTTC,CASSELPGAYNEQFF
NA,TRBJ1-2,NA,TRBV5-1,TGCGCCAGCAGCCAAGCTACAGGGAACTATGGCTACACCTTC,CASSQATGNYGYTF
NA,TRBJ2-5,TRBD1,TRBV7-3,TGTGCCAGCAGCCCCGACAGGGGGCTCTATGAGACCCAGTACTTC,CASSPDRGLYETQYF
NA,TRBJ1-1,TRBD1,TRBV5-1,TGCGCCAGCAGCGATGGACAGGGGGCGTACACTGAAGCTTTCTTT,CASSDGQGAYTEAFF
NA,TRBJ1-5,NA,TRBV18,TGTGCCAGCTCCAAACAGGAGACCAATCAGCCCCAGCATTTT,CASSKQETNQPQHF
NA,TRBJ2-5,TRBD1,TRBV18,TGTGCCAGCTCACCCGGGACAGTCCAAGAGACCCAGTACTTC,CASSPGTVQETQYF
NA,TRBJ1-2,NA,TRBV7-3,TGTGCCAGCAGCTTAAACGCAGGGGAACACTATGGCTACACCTTC,CASSLNAGEHYGYTF
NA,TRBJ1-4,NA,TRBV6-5,TGTGCCAGCAAGGGGACAACAACTAATGAAAAACTGTTTTTT,CASKGTTTNEKLFF
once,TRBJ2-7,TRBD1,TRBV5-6,TGTGCCAGCACTATCCCGGGACAGCAGAAGTACTTC,CASTIPGQQKYF
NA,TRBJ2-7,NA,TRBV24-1,TGTGCCACCAGCGGGGACACTGCCTACGAGCAGTACTTC,CATSGDTAYEQYF
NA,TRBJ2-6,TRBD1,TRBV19,TGTGCCAGTAGTAGTACAGGGGGCGCTGGGGCCAACGTCCTGACTTTC,CASSSTGGAGANVLTF
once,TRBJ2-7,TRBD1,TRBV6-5,TGTGCCAGCACCGAGAGGGACAGGGTCGACGAGCAGTACTTC,CASTERDRVDEQYF
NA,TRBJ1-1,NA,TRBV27,TGTGCCAGCAGTTTTAGGGGCAGGGCCGTGCCGTATACCACTGAAGCTTTCTTT,CASSFRGRAVPYTTEAFF
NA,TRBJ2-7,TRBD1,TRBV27,TGTGCCAGCAGTTTCACAGGGGGGTACGAGCAGTACTTC,CASSFTGGYEQYF
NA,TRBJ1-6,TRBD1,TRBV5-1,TGCGCCAGCAGCTCCCTTACCGGGACAGGGAATTCACCCCTCCACTTT,CASSSLTGTGNSPLHF
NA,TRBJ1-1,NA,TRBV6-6,TGTGCCATCTGGACAGTGGGCACTGAAGCTTTCTTT,CAIWTVGTEAFF
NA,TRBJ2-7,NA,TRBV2,TGTGCCAGCAGCTCTCTCCTGGACATTGGGAGGTACGAGCAGTACTTC,CASSSLLDIGRYEQYF
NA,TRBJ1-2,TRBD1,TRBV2,TGTGCCAGTGAACCGGGACAGGGGACTAACTATGGCTACACCTTC,CASEPGQGTNYGYTF
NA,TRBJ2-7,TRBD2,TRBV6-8,TGTGCCAGCAGTTTGCGCTCGAGGGTCGGACTAGCGGGGGACGAGCAGTACTTC,CASSLRSRVGLAGDEQYF
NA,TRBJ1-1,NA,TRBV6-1,TGTGCCAGCAGTGAATACAGTGAAGCTTTCTTT,CASSEYSEAFF
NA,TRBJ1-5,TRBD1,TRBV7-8,TGTGCCAGCAGCTCCGGACAGGGAAGTACGCCCCAGCATTTT,CASSSGQGSTPQHF
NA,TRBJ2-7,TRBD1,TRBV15,TGTGCCACCAGCAGAGGACAGGGAGTCGAGCAGTACTTC,CATSRGQGVEQYF
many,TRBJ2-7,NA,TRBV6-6,TGTGCCAGCAGACAGACCTACGAGCAGTACTTC,CASRQTYEQYF
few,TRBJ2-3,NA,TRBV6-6,TGTGCCACCCGAGTAGCCGAGGATACGCAGTATTTT,CATRVAEDTQYF
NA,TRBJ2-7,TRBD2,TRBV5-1,TGCGCCAGCAGCTTATTAGCGGGGGGGCTTCCCTACGAGCAGTACTTC,CASSLLAGGLPYEQYF
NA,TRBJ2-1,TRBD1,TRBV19,TGTGCCAGTAGTATACGCCACAGGGGGTATTACAATGAGCAGTTCTTC,CASSIRHRGYYNEQFF
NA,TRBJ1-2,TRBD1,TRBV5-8,TGTGCCAGCAGCTTGGTTTACGGGACAGGGGGAAGAGGGGGCTACACCTTC,CASSLVYGTGGRGGYTF
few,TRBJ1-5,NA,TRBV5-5,TGTGCCAGCAGCAATTACAGGGTTCCCCAGCATTTT,CASSNYRVPQHF
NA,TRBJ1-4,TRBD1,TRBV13,TGTGCCAGCAGCGCCCGGACAGGCGGCGAAAAACTGTTTTTT,CASSARTGGEKLFF
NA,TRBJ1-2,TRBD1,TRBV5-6,TGTGCCAGCAGCTCACCCGACAGGGTGCGAGGCTACACCTTC,CASSSPDRVRGYTF
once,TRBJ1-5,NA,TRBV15,TGTGCCACCAGCAGAGATGGCGGGGCGGGACAGCCCCAGCATTTT,CATSRDGGAGQPQHF
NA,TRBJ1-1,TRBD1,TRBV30,TGTGCCCCTACCCAGGGGGCGAGAAACACTGAAGCTTTCTTT,CAPTQGARNTEAFF
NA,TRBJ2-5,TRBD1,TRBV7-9,TGTGCCAGCAGCTTTACAGGGGAAGAGACCCAGTACTTC,CASSFTGEETQYF
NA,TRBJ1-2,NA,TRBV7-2,TGTGCCACCGACGGGGGTTATGGCTACACCTTC,CATDGGYGYTF
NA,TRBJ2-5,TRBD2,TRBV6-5,TGTGCCAGCAGCCGACTAGCGGGGTCCCAAGAGACCCAGTACTTC,CASSRLAGSQETQYF